A selection of T cell receptor beta chains follows, all from one sample in a study of blood T cell repertoires in COVID-19. Libraries were prepared by immunoSEQ multiplex PCR; TCRdb keeps only in-frame clonotypes and omits some of them. The sample carries around 220,000 clones, around 81% recorded once. Sequenced: PBMCs or T cells enriched from blood (not recorded which). These receptors came from a woman in her thirties or forties with acute COVID-19. The CDR3 runs from the conserved cysteine through the conserved F or W. The D gene is left open where the match is weak. Part of the rows lack a size; the others show once, few, many or a class for expanded clones.

D gene	V gene	J gene	clone size	CDR3 DNA	CDR3 protein
TRBD1	TRBV19	TRBJ2-1	many	TGTGCCAGTAGTCCGGACAGGGGTAATGAGCAGTTCTTC	CASSPDRGNEQFF
TRBD2	TRBV24-1	TRBJ2-5	NA	TGTGCCACCAGTGACCCAACGGGGGGGCGATCGTTCAGAGAGACCCAGTACTTC	CATSDPTGGRSFRETQYF
TRBD2	TRBV28	TRBJ2-3	NA	TGTGCCAGCTTGAGCGGGGCCACAGATACGCAGTATTTT	CASLSGATDTQYF
TRBD2	TRBV6-2/TRBV6-3	TRBJ2-7	few	TGTGCCAGCAGTTACTCTCCGTCTAGCGGGAGTAGGTACTTC	CASSYSPSSGSRYF
NA	TRBV28	TRBJ2-1	NA	TGTGCCAGCAGTTTAGCCGGACAGTTCTCCTACAATGAGCAGTTCTTC	CASSLAGQFSYNEQFF
NA	TRBV5-4	TRBJ1-4	NA	TGTGCCAGCAGCTTGGCCGGGCGGGCTAATGAAAAACTGTTTTTT	CASSLAGRANEKLFF
NA	TRBV7-3	TRBJ2-7	NA	TGTGCCAGCAGCTCGTCGGGAAGCGAGCAGTACTTC	CASSSSGSEQYF
NA	TRBV6-5	TRBJ1-5	NA	TGTGCCAGCAGCATGGGAACGGGAACCAATCAGCCCCAGCATTTT	CASSMGTGTNQPQHF
TRBD1	TRBV24-1	TRBJ2-5	NA	TGTGCCACCAGTGATTACAGGGGGCGACGGGAGACCCAGTACTTC	CATSDYRGRRETQYF
NA	TRBV9	TRBJ1-1	NA	TGTGCCAGCAGCGTAGGGTACATTAATACTGAAGCTTTCTTT	CASSVGYINTEAFF
TRBD1	TRBV6-4	TRBJ2-6	NA	TGTGCCAGCAGTGACTCGGGACAGGCTTACTCTGGGGCCAACGTCCTGACTTTC	CASSDSGQAYSGANVLTF
TRBD2	TRBV7-9	TRBJ2-2	NA	TGTGCCAGCAGCCCGCTAGCGGGTATACGGCGGGAGCTGTTTTTT	CASSPLAGIRRELFF
TRBD1	TRBV7-3	TRBJ2-2	NA	TGTGCCAGCAGCCTGACAGGGGCCACCGGGGAGCTGTTTTTT	CASSLTGATGELFF
TRBD2	TRBV24-1	TRBJ2-5	once	TGTGCCACCAGTGATTCGGGACTAGCGGGAGGCGGTGAGACCCAGTACTTC	CATSDSGLAGGGETQYF
TRBD1	TRBV6-5	TRBJ1-2	NA	TGTGCCAGCAGTCCGACAGGGGAGAATTACTATGGCTACACCTTC	CASSPTGENYYGYTF
TRBD1	TRBV27	TRBJ1-1	NA	TGTGCCAGCAGTTCAACAGGGGGCTTCCTAAGGGCTTTCTTT	CASSSTGGFLRAFF
TRBD2	TRBV7-9	TRBJ2-4	NA	TGTGCCAGCAGCTTAACCCCCGCGGGAGCACTAGCCAAAAACATTCAGTACTTC	CASSLTPAGALAKNIQYF
NA	TRBV3-1/TRBV3-2	TRBJ2-4	NA	TGTGCCAGCAGCCAAGTCCGGGACACCAAAAACATTCAGTACTTC	CASSQVRDTKNIQYF
NA	TRBV7-3	TRBJ2-3	NA	TGTGCCAGCAGCTTATTGGGCAGGGCCCCAGATACGCAGTATTTT	CASSLLGRAPDTQYF
NA	TRBV27	TRBJ1-5	once	TGTGCCAGCAGAACGCTGGGGGGTGATCAGCCCCAGCATTTT	CASRTLGGDQPQHF
NA	TRBV30	TRBJ1-1	once	TGTGCCTGGAGTCTAAGGGCCAGGGGTGAAGCTTTCTTT	CAWSLRARGEAFF
NA	TRBV27	TRBJ2-5	once	TGTGCCAGCAGTTTTTATGGCAGCCAAGAGACCCAGTACTTC	CASSFYGSQETQYF
TRBD1	TRBV6-6	TRBJ1-6	NA	TGTGCCAGCAGTGAGGGACAGGGAGGGTCCCTCCACTTT	CASSEGQGGSLHF
TRBD1	TRBV2	TRBJ2-5	NA	TGTGCCAGCAGTTCTGGACAGGGATCGGTCGACGAGACCCAGTACTTC	CASSSGQGSVDETQYF
TRBD1	TRBV6-5	TRBJ1-1	NA	TGTGCCATTCGGGACAGAGAAGACACTGAAGCTTTCTTT	CAIRDREDTEAFF
TRBD1	TRBV5-1	TRBJ1-4	NA	TGCGCCAGCAGCCCAGCCGGGACAGGGGATGAAAAACTGTTTTTT	CASSPAGTGDEKLFF
TRBD1	TRBV3-1/TRBV3-2	TRBJ1-2	few	TGTGCCAGCAGCCAAGACTCAGAAACAGGGGGCTATGGCTACACCTTC	CASSQDSETGGYGYTF
TRBD1	TRBV12-3/TRBV12-4	TRBJ1-1	few	TGTGCCAGCAGATCGACAGGGGACACTGAAGCTTTCTTT	CASRSTGDTEAFF